This TCR beta chain was documented in a study of identical twins. Overall study findings and caveats: Insertions were reduced in abundant cord blood beta clonotypes but not in memory repertoires.

This clonotype has more than one count but fewer than ten. Its specificity is unknown. MiXCR, run by TCRdb on the 5' RACE reads, gives a single entry per CDR3 protein. The sample carries 200,000 to 300,000 distinct CDR3 sequences, more than 9% recorded once. CDR1 SGHTA and CDR2 FQGNSA come from the germline V gene. Losses at the gene ends were 5 bases for V and 3 bases for J; bases not matched to a gene: 6. This CDR3 region has 14 residues. The source of this sequence is a man over 45 in good health. The chain joins TRBV7-2 to TRBJ2-7; the match to TRBD2 covers 8 bases. The specimen sequenced was memory T cells sorted from blood. CDR3 protein: CASSLSRGGYEQYF. CDR3 in DNA: TGTGCCAGCAGCCTCTCCCGGGGGGGCTACGAGCAGTACTTC.